This T cell receptor (beta chain) was identified in a study of Tregs in tolerant kidney transplant recipients. Findings and caveats of the study: Donor-specific Treg expansion exceeded global Treg expansion in tolerant patients, suggesting antigen drive. Validation in larger populations is needed because few patients were studied.

Trimming removed 2 bases from V and 3 bases from J, with 7 bases in between. The germline CDR1 and CDR2 sequences are PRHDT and FYEKMQ (reference sequence). The length of the CDR3 is 13 residues. TCRdb keeps only in-frame clones here, not all; method: immunoSEQ multiplex PCR. The sample yields some 56,000 clones, approximately 91% seen once. To note about this clone: Its specificity is unknown.

The nonmyeloablative bone marrow transplants came from related graft donors, with transient mixed chimerism. CD4+CD25+CD127- Tregs, CD4+CD25- non-Tregs, CD4 and CD8 cells were sorted. This material consisted of CD8+ T cells from blood (PBMCs), taken 24 months after the transplant. This receptor was identified in a human patient who received a combined kidney and bone marrow transplant. Part of the T cells may come from the graft donor. The genes are TRBV13 and TRBJ1-2; D not certain. The chain's CDR3 is CASSLLRDYGYTF. The DNA for the CDR3 is TGTGCCAGCAGCTTATTACGAGACTATGGCTACACCTTC.